The clone carrying this T cell receptor (beta chain) was seen a few times. Its target is unknown. This sample is drawn from a study of T cells after yellow fever vaccination. Study in general: Low-cell-number fractions underwent preparation using SMART-Seq v4 Ultra Low Input.

TCRdb passed the 5' RACE reads through MiXCR, listing each CDR3 protein once. The profile shows roughly 330,000 distinct CDR3 sequences, 6.8% of them singletons. The ends lost 3 bases at V and 3 bases at J; junction bases unmatched: 15. The CDR3 is 17 amino acids. From germline, CDR1 is SGHNT and CDR2 YYREEE (reference sequence). Points from the study as a whole: Researchers noted that a small share of clonotypes showed up in both CD4 and CD8 compartments. Within FACS-sorted repertoires, abundant clonotypes contaminating from the bulk population could be present. The booster saw the reappearance of most primary-vaccination clones (roughly 95% CD4, around 88% CD8).

The clonotype comes from a man aged 18 to 29 who received the YFV17D yellow fever vaccine. The V call is TRBV5-4, the J call TRBJ2-7; 7 bases agree with TRBD1. The sample was PBMCs, taken roughly 46 days after the first yellow fever vaccination. The CDR3 protein is CASSYSRERDRVYEQYF. The CDR3 DNA reads TGTGCCAGCAGCTACTCCAGGGAGAGAGACAGGGTCTACGAGCAGTACTTC.